This T cell receptor (beta chain) stems from a study of tumor and adjacent non-tumor tissue in lung cancer. CDR3 length: 15 amino acids. Germline lookup yields CDR1 SGHAT and CDR2 FQNNGV. RNA was extracted from bulk tissue without any cell sorting. More than 3 cm separated this lung sample from the edge of the tumor. Turning to this clonotype: No conserved phenylalanine or tryptophan is present at the end of the CDR3, so a read error is the likely explanation.

The library came from three nested PCR rounds adapted from ARM-PCR protocols. TCRdb redid the calling of the multiplex PCR reads with MiXCR, one entry per CDR3 protein. The repertoire includes 35,000 to 55,000 distinct CDR3 sequences, less than 65% of them detected once, and about 41% sits in the top ten. What was sequenced was distant non-tumor lung tissue. The chain combines TRBV11-2 with TRBJ2-3; D not certain. The DNA end lines up better with TRBJ1-5; the J call may be wrong. This sequence originates from a man aged 45 to 65 with non-small cell lung cancer. The DNA for the CDR3 is TGTGCCTGCAGCTTAATGAGCTCTAGCACAGATATGCAGCATTAT. The encoded protein is CACSLMSSSTDMQHY.